The rows below give T cell receptor beta chains drawn from one sample of a study of T cell responses to AZD1222 COVID-19 vaccine. The assay was immunoSEQ multiplex PCR, and TCRdb's table has in-frame clones only and misses some. The repertoire holds 100,000 to 150,000 clones, about 90% seen once, with approximately 1.5% in the top ten. Sample: peripheral blood, taken on day 0 of AZD1222 vaccination. The source of these receptors is an adult in good health. Each CDR3 is given with its conserved first and last residue. A D gene is named only where the DNA matches it firmly. Some rows mark clone size as missing; the rest say once, few, many or name a class of expanded clone.

cdr3_length | d_call | clone_size | j_call | v_call | cdr3_aa | cdr3_nt
13 | NA | NA | TRBJ2-3 | TRBV5-4 | CASSLSGPDTQYF | TGTGCCAGCAGCTTGTCAGGGCCAGATACGCAGTATTTT
15 | NA | NA | TRBJ1-5 | TRBV6-6 | CASSSSRQGRQPQHF | TGTGCCAGCAGTTCATCGAGGCAGGGACGTCAGCCCCAGCATTTT
15 | TRBD2 | NA | TRBJ2-1 | TRBV4-3 | CASSQLREGWNEQFF | TGCGCCAGCAGCCAATTACGGGAGGGGTGGAATGAGCAGTTCTTC
13 | NA | NA | TRBJ2-7 | TRBV5-1 | CASSSPNSYEQYF | TGCGCCAGCAGCTCTCCCAACTCCTACGAGCAGTACTTC
13 | NA | NA | TRBJ1-2 | TRBV29-1 | CSIGPGANYGYTF | TGCAGCATCGGACCGGGAGCTAACTATGGCTACACCTTC
16 | TRBD1 | NA | TRBJ2-3 | TRBV5-1 | CASSLGDRGRSDTQYF | TGCGCCAGCAGCTTGGGGGACAGGGGGCGTTCAGATACGCAGTATTTT
17 | NA | NA | TRBJ1-2 | TRBV7-9 | CASSSEGGPTLVSGYTF | TGTGCCAGCAGCTCCGAGGGGGGGCCCACACTTGTCTCTGGCTACACCTTC
15 | NA | once | TRBJ2-2 | TRBV5-1 | CASSFVTGYTGELFF | TGCGCCAGCAGCTTCGTTACAGGTTATACCGGGGAGCTGTTTTTT
12 | NA | NA | TRBJ1-3 | TRBV6-5 | CASGGSGNTIYF | TGTGCCAGCGGCGGGTCTGGAAACACCATATATTTT
14 | NA | NA | TRBJ2-6 | TRBV18 | CASSPPAGANVLTF | TGTGCCAGCTCACCACCTGCTGGGGCCAACGTCCTGACTTTC